Following are 21 T cell receptor beta chains from one sample sequenced in a study of blood T cells in healthy people across ages. Next came a second PCR, run for roughly 6 to 11 cycles, which used a sample-barcoded 5' primer along with a J-beta primer mix. TCRdb redid the calling of the 5' RACE reads with MiXCR, one entry per CDR3 protein. The profile covers around 1,500,000 distinct CDR3 sequences, with approximately 42% appearing a single time and roughly 8.2% taken by the ten largest. The sequenced material came from blood. These receptors were obtained from a woman younger than 30 in good health.

V and J are TRBV14 and TRBJ2-7; 8 nucleotides match TRBD1. The V and J ends lost 4 bases and 2 bases, in that order; junction bases with no gene match: 4. The CDR3 has 14 amino acids. Germline V gene data show CDR1 as SGHDN and CDR2 as FVKESK. The CDR3 coding sequence is TGTGCCAGCAGCCGAAAGACAGGGGCCTACGAGCAGTACTTC. Translated: CASSRKTGAYEQYF.

This chain joins TRBV27 and TRBJ1-1; 9 positions agree with TRBD1. With 3 bases clipped from V and 1 base from J, the junction kept 6 bases outside the gene matches. The CDR3 spans 16 residues. Germline CDR1 is MNHEY and CDR2 is SMNVEV (reference sequence). CDR3 amino acids: CASSLGTGIKNTEAFF. The CDR3 region has the DNA TGTGCCAGCAGTTTGGGGACAGGGATAAAGAACACTGAAGCTTTCTTT.

This clonotype was detected a few times. This CDR3 is CASSSRLAGALDTQYF. CDR3 in DNA: TGTGCCAGCAGTTCCCGACTAGCGGGGGCCCTCGATACGCAGTATTTT. The V gene is TRBV5-4, the J gene TRBJ2-3, with TRBD2 matching 12 bases. This CDR3 has 16 residues. Losses at the gene ends were 5 bases for V and 6 bases for J; bases not matched to a gene: 10. Germline lookup yields CDR1 SGHNT and CDR2 YYREEE (reference sequence).

This chain links TRBV30 with TRBJ2-2, with D unresolved. V shed 2 bases and J shed 8 bases, with 18 bases lying between them. Per the germline V gene, CDR1 is GTSNPN and CDR2 is SVGIG (reference sequence). This CDR3 is built from 15 residues. The CDR3 region has the DNA TGTGCCTGGAGTAAGCTCACCCCCACGGCGGGGGAGCTGTTTTTT. The encoded protein is CAWSKLTPTAGELFF. Combining the CDR3 with reference TRBV30 and TRBJ2-2 gives the whole variable domain SQTIHQWPATLVQPVGSPLSLECTVEGTSNPNLYWYRQAAGRGLQLLFYSVGIGQISSEVPQNLSASRPQDRQFILSSKKLLLSDSGFYLCAWSKLTPTAGELFFGEGSRLTVL.

This chain connects TRBV6-6 to TRBJ2-7; tentative D call: TRBD2 (6 bases). The CDR3 is 15 residues long. Looked up from germline, CDR1 is MNHNY and CDR2 is SVGAGI (reference sequence). Trimming stripped 2 bases from V and 5 bases from J, with 16 bases between. The CDR3 region has the DNA TGTGCCAGCAGTTACGTGACGGGGAGGTCAGACGAGCAGTACTTC. Its protein product is CASSYVTGRSDEQYF.

This clonotype was observed a few times. The chain is built from TRBV7-2 and TRBJ2-2; 13 bases line up with TRBD2. This CDR3 region has 16 residues. V trimming: 5 bases; J trimming: 4 bases; junction bases outside the gene matches: 4. Germline lookup yields CDR1 SGHTA and CDR2 FQGNSA. CDR3 sequence: CASSGGLAGATGELFF. CDR3 nucleotide sequence: TGTGCCAGCAGCGGAGGACTAGCGGGGGCCACCGGGGAGCTGTTTTTT.

This chain connects TRBV5-5 to TRBJ2-7; D call uncertain. The CDR3 loop spans 15 amino acids. Trimming cost V 0 bases and J 0 bases, with 10 bases left between them. The germline V gene encodes CDR1 SGHKS and CDR2 YYEKEE (reference sequence). The CDR3 coding sequence is TGTGCCAGCAGCTTGGTCTACGGCCTCTCCTACGAGCAGTACTTC. Translating gives CASSLVYGLSYEQYF.

V usage is TRBV4-1 and J usage is TRBJ2-1; the match to TRBD1 covers 8 bases. Unmatched junction bases numbered 5, after V lost 1 base and J lost 3 bases. CDR3 length: 16 residues. Germline values: CDR1 MGHRA, CDR2 YSYEKL. The CDR3 loop reads CASSQVGRGLYNEQFF. CDR3 in DNA: TGCGCCAGCAGCCAAGTCGGCAGGGGGCTCTACAATGAGCAGTTCTTC.

The gene calls are TRBV3-1 and TRBJ2-1, with D unresolved. Germline lookup yields CDR1 LGHDT and CDR2 YNNKEL (reference sequence). The ends were cut back, 0 bases at V and 6 bases at J, with 12 bases in the middle. The CDR3 is 15 amino acids. CDR3 protein: CASSQEDNPVNEQFF. CDR3 nucleotides: TGTGCCAGCAGCCAAGAAGACAACCCCGTCAATGAGCAGTTCTTC.

This clonotype was picked up a small number of times. The V and J genes are TRBV14 and TRBJ2-4, with D maybe TRBD1 (5 bases). Germline values: CDR1 SGHDN, CDR2 FVKESK. The CDR3 sequence is 16 residues long. Trimming shortened V by 0 bases and J by 0 bases, and 9 bases separated the two germline ends. The CDR3 spells CASSQEGVRAKNIQYF. DNA of the CDR3: TGTGCCAGCAGCCAAGAAGGGGTTCGAGCCAAAAACATTCAGTACTTC.

CDR3 sequence: CASSQVPGMGYTF. The CDR3 coding sequence is TGTGCCAGCAGCCAAGTCCCCGGGATGGGCTACACCTTC. This rearrangement joins TRBV14 to TRBJ1-2; D ambiguous. Germline V gene sequence: CDR1 SGHDN, CDR2 FVKESK. V was clipped by 1 base and J by 8 bases, with 11 bases between them. The CDR3 runs 13 residues.

The rearrangement uses TRBV6-1 and TRBJ2-7; 7 bases line up with TRBD2. This CDR3 has 16 amino acids. Germline values: CDR1 MNHNS, CDR2 SASEGT. V lost 4 bases to trimming and J lost 2 bases; unmatched junction nucleotides: 11. CDR3 protein: CASSAPGTSVAYEQYF. CDR3 DNA: TGTGCCAGCAGTGCGCCCGGAACTAGCGTAGCCTACGAGCAGTACTTC.

This clonotype was counted only a few times. The CDR3 loop is CATSIGADTQYF. The CDR3 nucleotides read TGTGCCACCAGTATCGGCGCAGATACGCAGTATTTT. The chain has TRBV15 and TRBJ2-3; D not resolved. Per the germline V gene, CDR1 is LNHNV and CDR2 is YYDKDF (reference sequence). This CDR3 is 12 amino acids long. V was clipped by 6 bases and J by 4 bases, with 8 bases between them.

CDR3 bases: TGTGCCAGCAGCTTAGATTCCCAAGCGACGCAGTATTTT. This gives the protein CASSLDSQATQYF. The chain is built from TRBV11-3 and TRBJ2-3; D is unresolved. V was pared by 0 bases and J by 9 bases, with 10 bases between. From germline, CDR1 is SGHNT and CDR2 YENEEA. CDR3 length equals 13 residues. Full variable domain (remainder filled in from reference TRBV11-3 and TRBJ2-3): EAGVVQSPRYKIIEKKQPVAFWCNPISGHNTLYWYLQNLGQGPELLIRYENEEAVDDSQLPKDRFSAERLKGVDSTLKIQPAELGDSAVYLCASSLDSQATQYFGPGTRLTVL.

V gene TRBV6-1 combines with J gene TRBJ2-1, with 9 bases lining up with TRBD2. The end of the DNA fits TRBJ2-7 better, so the J call may be wrong. The germline V gene encodes CDR1 MNHNS and CDR2 SASEGT. The length of the CDR3 is 14 residues. CDR3 loop: CASSGGGAYNEQYF. CDR3 coding DNA: TGTGCCAGCAGCGGCGGGGGGGCCTACAATGAGCAGTACTTC.

The rearrangement joins TRBV30 to TRBJ1-2; unclear D gene. V shed 0 bases and J shed 1 base, with 12 bases lying between them. This CDR3 region has 15 residues. Germline loops: CDR1 GTSNPN, CDR2 SVGIG (reference sequence). CDR3 residues: CAWSVHRGNNYGYTF. In DNA, the CDR3 is TGTGCCTGGAGTGTACATAGAGGGAATAACTATGGCTACACCTTC.

This chain uses TRBV6-2 or TRBV6-3 with TRBJ1-5, with 7 bases lining up with TRBD1. V was pared by 5 bases and J by 0 bases, with 4 bases of the junction left unmatched. The germline gives CDR1 MNHEY, CDR2 SVGEGT. The CDR3 length is 15 residues. The CDR3 sequence: CASSKGQTSNQPQHF. The CDR3, as DNA: TGTGCCAGCAGTAAGGGACAGACTAGCAATCAGCCCCAGCATTTT.

V is TRBV4-1 and J is TRBJ2-5, with D perhaps TRBD2 (5 bases). This CDR3 is 16 amino acids long. V was clipped by 1 base and J by 11 bases, with 23 bases between them. Germline lookup yields CDR1 MGHRA and CDR2 YSYEKL. CDR3 protein: CASSQVEAARHHEQYF. The CDR3 coding sequence is TGCGCCAGCAGCCAAGTGGAGGCAGCAAGACACCATGAGCAGTACTTC.

This clonotype has a single count. CDR3 sequence reads: CASSPQAGTDTQYF. CDR3 coding DNA: TGCGCCAGCAGCCCCCAAGCCGGGACAGATACGCAGTATTTT. The chain links TRBV5-1 to TRBJ2-3; D unclear. The V and J ends lost 4 bases and 3 bases respectively, with 12 bases between them. CDR1 and CDR2 (germline): SGHRS, YFSETQ. The CDR3 runs to 14 residues.

This chain joins TRBV21-1 and TRBJ2-2; no DNA check was done on the table's D call, TRBD1. TRBV21-1 is termed a pseudogene. This CDR3 has 22 amino acids. As DNA, the CDR3 is TGTGCCAGCAGCAAAGAGTCTCGGTCAGCGGGGGTCCCGGCCTCGAGGACCGGGGAGCTGTTTTTT. Encoded protein: CASSKESRSAGVPASRTGELFF.

There are a few counts of this clonotype. The rearrangement links TRBV25-1 to TRBJ2-1, with 7 bases identical to TRBD1. The junction had 7 bases not matched to a gene; V was cut back by 4 bases and J by 4 bases. From germline, CDR1 is MGHDK and CDR2 SYGVNS. This CDR3 is built from 15 residues. In nucleotides, the CDR3 is TGTGCCAGCAGTGCCACAGGGGCCGCATACAATGAGCAGTTCTTC. Residues: CASSATGAAYNEQFF.